This entry features one TCR beta chain sequence. Its antigen is still unknown. It was by 5' RACE with UMI labels that the TRB cDNA libraries were prepared. TCRdb reworked the 5' RACE reads into one entry per CDR3 protein, no DNA. Seen in this sample are some 150,000 distinct CDR3 sequences; the ten most common clones hold over 0.35%. The data stem from a study of CXCR3-negative and CXCR3-positive naive CD8 T cells. General study results and limits: Naive cells positive for CXCR3 carried more hydrophobic TRB CDR3s than CXCR3-negative ones.

This CDR3 has 14 residues. CDR1 and CDR2 (germline): DFQATT, SNEGSKA (reference sequence). The V and J genes are TRBV20-1 and TRBJ2-7; TCRdb reports TRBD1, a call that lacks DNA to check it against. Sequenced sample: naive CXCR3+ CD8+ T cells from blood. Subset specified: CD45RO-CCR7+CD27+CD95- naive CD8+ T cells expressing CXCR3 (TNR3+). This sequence originates from a human donor in good health. Some clones in this sample may be carry-over from other donors' samples. This CDR3 is CSAPSDSAGHEQYF.